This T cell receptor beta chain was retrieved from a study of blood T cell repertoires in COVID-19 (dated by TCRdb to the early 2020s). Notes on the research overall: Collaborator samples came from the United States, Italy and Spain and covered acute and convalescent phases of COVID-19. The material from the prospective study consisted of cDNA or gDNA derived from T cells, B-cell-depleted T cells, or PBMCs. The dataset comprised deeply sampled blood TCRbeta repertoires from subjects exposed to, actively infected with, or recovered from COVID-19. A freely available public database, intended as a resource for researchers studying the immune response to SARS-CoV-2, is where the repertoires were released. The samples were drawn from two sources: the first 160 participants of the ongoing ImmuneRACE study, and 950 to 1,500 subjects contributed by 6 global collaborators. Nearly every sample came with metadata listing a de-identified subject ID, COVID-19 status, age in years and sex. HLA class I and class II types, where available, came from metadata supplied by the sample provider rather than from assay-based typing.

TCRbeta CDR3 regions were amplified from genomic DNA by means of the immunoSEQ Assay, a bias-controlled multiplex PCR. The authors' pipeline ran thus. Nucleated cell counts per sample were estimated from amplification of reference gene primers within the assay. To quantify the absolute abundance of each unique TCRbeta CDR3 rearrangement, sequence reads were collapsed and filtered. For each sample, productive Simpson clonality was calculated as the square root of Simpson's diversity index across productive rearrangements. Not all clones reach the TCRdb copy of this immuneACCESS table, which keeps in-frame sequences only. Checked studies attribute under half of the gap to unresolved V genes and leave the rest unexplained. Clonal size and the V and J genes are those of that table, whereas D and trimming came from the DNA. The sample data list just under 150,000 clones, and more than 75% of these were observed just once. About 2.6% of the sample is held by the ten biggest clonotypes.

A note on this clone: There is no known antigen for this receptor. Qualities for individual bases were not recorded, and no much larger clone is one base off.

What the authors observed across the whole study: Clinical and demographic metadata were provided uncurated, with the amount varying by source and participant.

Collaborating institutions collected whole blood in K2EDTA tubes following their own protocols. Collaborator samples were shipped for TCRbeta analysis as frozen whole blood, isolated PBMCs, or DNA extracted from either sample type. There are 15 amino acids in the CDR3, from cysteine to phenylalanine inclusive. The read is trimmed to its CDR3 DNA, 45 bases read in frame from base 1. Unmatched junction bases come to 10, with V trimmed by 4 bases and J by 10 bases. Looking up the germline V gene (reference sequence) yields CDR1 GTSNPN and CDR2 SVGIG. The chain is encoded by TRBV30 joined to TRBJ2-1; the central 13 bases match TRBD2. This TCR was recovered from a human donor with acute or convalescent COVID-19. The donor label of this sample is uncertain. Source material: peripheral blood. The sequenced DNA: TGTGCCTGGACCCTAGGACTAGCGGGGGTGGGCGAGCAGTTCTTC. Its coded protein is CAWTLGLAGVGEQFF.